Described below is a single TCR beta chain sequence and its context. Trimming stripped 5 bases from V and 2 bases from J, with 12 bases between. Germline-derived CDR1 and CDR2 are SGHNT and YENEEA. This CDR3 contains 15 residues. The data derive from a study of low-dose radiotherapy and immunotherapy resistance in tumors. Noted time point: before trial treatment. Primers used for first-strand cDNA, a TRAV- and TRBV-specific set, covered both alpha and beta chains. PCR amplification of the TCRs was performed with Phusion for 20 PCR cycles, and it relied on a constant-region primer together with a V-primer adapter. MiXCR, applied by TCRdb to the reads, yields one record per CDR3 protein. The profile shows about 60,000 distinct CDR3 sequences, 25% of them singletons.

The source was PBMCs, collected before treatment. The chain has TRBV11-3 and TRBJ2-2, with D maybe TRBD2 (5 bases). The clonotype was recovered from a male donor with prostate cancer. The DNA of the CDR3 is TGTGCCAGCAGCCCTCCGGGATACAACACCGGGGAGCTGTTTTTT. Its translation: CASSPPGYNTGELFF. Using reference TRBV11-3 and TRBJ2-2 for the parts outside the CDR3, the full variable domain is EAGVVQSPRYKIIEKKQPVAFWCNPISGHNTLYWYLQNLGQGPELLIRYENEEAVDDSQLPKDRFSAERLKGVDSTLKIQPAELGDSAVYLCASSPPGYNTGELFFGEGSRLTVL.